This T cell receptor (beta chain) was observed in a study of OX40 agonist ivuxolimab in advanced cancers. General notes on the study: Ivuxolimab, which targeted the costimulatory receptor OX40 (CD134), was an agonistic, fully human IgG2 monoclonal antibody. Intravenous ivuxolimab was administered to patients every 2 weeks at six dose levels: 0.01, 0.1, 0.3, 1.5, 3 and 10 mg/kg. Of the roughly 54 dose-escalation patients, hepatocellular carcinoma was present in around 19, melanoma in roughly 15, renal cell carcinoma in 9 and head and neck cancer in 9. A male proportion of around 83% and a mean age of about 60 years, ranging from 23 to 79, were recorded for the dose-escalation cohort. Patients were allowed to have had prior anti-PD-1, anti-PD-L1 or anti-CTLA-4 therapy, and around two fifths of the dose-escalation patients had been treated with checkpoint inhibitors. Three dose-escalation patients achieved partial responses, one with hepatocellular carcinoma and two with cutaneous melanoma. The purpose of peripheral TCRbeta sequencing was to test whether ivuxolimab changed TCR sequence diversity and led to clonal T-cell expansion. The paper covers the monotherapy dose-escalation part of the phase I ivuxolimab trial, which included N ≈ 54 patients. General study outcomes and caveats: After ivuxolimab, CD8+ T cells had more expanded clones than CD4+ T cells on average. Low levels of normalized T-cell clonal expansion were also seen in some patients who did not respond. In partial responders in the 0.1-3.0 mg/kg groups, normalized peripheral clonal expansion was found to be among the lowest, especially among CD8+ T cells. Which antigens the clonally expanded peripheral T cells were specific for was not determined. At doses of 0.1 to 3.0 mg/kg, clonal expansion of both CD4+ and CD8+ blood T cells was observed from baseline to week 6.

This clone was detected once. Its antigen is not yet known. Per-base quality was not reported, and no clone a single base away is much larger than it. Genomic DNA was extracted from sorted cells for sequencing of the TCRbeta CDR3 region. TCRbeta CDR3 regions were sequenced using the immunoSEQ Assay. TCRdb took over this immuneACCESS table, retaining in-frame rearrangements with V and J assigned. Such tables are incomplete; in checked studies, under half of the missing clones stem from an unresolved V gene, and the remainder is unexplained. The sample table records under 55,000 clones; 80% to 95% of these occur just once. The ten most abundant clones make up more than 20% of the sample. The trial excluded patients who had a history of autoimmune disease or who were on systemic immunosuppression. Peripheral blood for TCR sequencing was collected from all dose cohorts at baseline, on cycle 4 day 1, and on cycle 7 day 1. The samples were taken from a phase I, first-in-human, multicenter, open-label dose-escalation trial of ivuxolimab. Adults with locally advanced or metastatic melanoma, renal cell carcinoma, hepatocellular carcinoma or head and neck squamous cell carcinoma were enrolled in the trial. CD4+ and CD8+ T cells were sorted separately from peripheral blood before TCR sequencing.

The sequencing here drew on CD4+ or CD8+ T cells sorted from blood, taken in a trial of the OX40 agonist ivuxolimab. The TCR comes from an adult with an advanced solid tumor such as melanoma, head and neck, liver or kidney cancer.

In nucleotides, the sequence is TGTGCCAGCAGTTTATACCTCCTAGCGGGAGTTGTATCCGGCACAGATACGCAGTATTTT. It translates as CASSLYLLAGVVSGTDTQYF. The chain was built from TRBV27 and TRBJ2-3; 10 bases in between match TRBD2. For CDR1 and CDR2, the germline V gene (reference sequence) lists MNHEY and SMNVEV. Inclusive of the bounding cysteine and phenylalanine, the CDR3 is 20 residues long. Only the CDR3 region is kept as DNA, spanning 60 bases read in frame from base 1. V lost 1 base and J lost 1 base, and the count of bases not matched to a germline gene is 14.